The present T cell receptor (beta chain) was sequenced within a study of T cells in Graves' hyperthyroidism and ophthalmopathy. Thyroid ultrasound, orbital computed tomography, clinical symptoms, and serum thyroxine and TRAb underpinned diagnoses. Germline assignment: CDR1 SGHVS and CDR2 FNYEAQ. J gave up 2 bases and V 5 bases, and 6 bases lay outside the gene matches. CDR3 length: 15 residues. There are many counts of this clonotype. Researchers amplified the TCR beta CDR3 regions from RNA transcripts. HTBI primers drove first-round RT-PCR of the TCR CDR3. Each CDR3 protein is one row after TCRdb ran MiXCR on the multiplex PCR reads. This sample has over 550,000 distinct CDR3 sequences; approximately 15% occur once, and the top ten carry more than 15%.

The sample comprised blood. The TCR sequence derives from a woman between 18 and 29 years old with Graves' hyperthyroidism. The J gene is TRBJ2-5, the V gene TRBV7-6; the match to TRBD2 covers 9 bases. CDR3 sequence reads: CASSPLAGLQETQYF. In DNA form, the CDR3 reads TGTGCCAGCAGCCCTCTAGCGGGGTTACAAGAGACCCAGTACTTC.